Following are 5 T cell receptor beta chains from one sample sequenced in a study of blood T cells in healthy people across ages. With a J-beta primer mix and a sample-barcoded 5' primer, a second PCR ran about 7 to 11 cycles. TCRdb reanalysed the 5' RACE reads using MiXCR and keeps one entry per CDR3 protein. Of 1.4 million to 1.5 million distinct CDR3 sequences in the sample, roughly 45% were seen once. The specimen sequenced was blood. The source is a woman under 30 in good health.

V gene TRBV6-2 or TRBV6-3 combines with J gene TRBJ2-1; D remains ambiguous. Trimming cost V 6 bases and J 8 bases, with 17 bases left between them. The germline gives CDR1 MNHEY, CDR2 SVGEGT. This CDR3 contains 14 residues. CDR3 amino acids: CASSSTPEQDEQFF. The DNA for the CDR3 is TGTGCCAGCAGCTCTACCCCAGAGCAGGATGAGCAGTTCTTC.

This clonotype has only a few counts. DNA of the CDR3: TGTGCCACCAGTGATCGGCCCCTTGGCGGCTACACCTTC. This codes for CATSDRPLGGYTF. This chain connects TRBV24-1 to TRBJ1-2; D is ambiguous. Germline assignment: CDR1 KGHDR and CDR2 SFDVKD. The CDR3 sequence is 13 residues long. Trimming removed 3 bases from V and 8 bases from J, with 12 bases in between.

The genes are TRBV3-1 and TRBJ2-4; TRBD2 is a possible D gene (6 bases). This CDR3 comprises 19 residues. CDR1 and CDR2 from the germline V gene are LGHDT and YNNKEL (reference sequence). V lost 0 bases and J lost 0, with 18 bases in between. CDR3 protein: CASSQETPRRVLAKNIQYF. CDR3 coding DNA: TGTGCCAGCAGCCAAGAAACTCCGAGGAGGGTACTAGCCAAAAACATTCAGTACTTC.

This clonotype was picked up a small number of times. The gene calls are TRBV18 and TRBJ2-7, with D possibly being TRBD2 (7 bases). Germline V gives CDR1 KGHSH, CDR2 LQKENI. V shed 0 bases and J shed 5 bases, with 11 bases lying between them. The CDR3 spans 14 residues. The CDR3 here is CASSPPNGGHEQYF. The CDR3 DNA follows: TGTGCCAGCTCACCACCGAACGGGGGGCACGAGCAGTACTTC.

The chain employs TRBV6-1 and TRBJ2-3; a possible D gene is TRBD1 (5 bases). CDR3 length: 15 residues. CDR1 and CDR2 (germline): MNHNS, SASEGT. Trimming left V 5 bases short and J 2 bases short, with 14 bases between. CDR3 DNA: TGTGCCAGCAGTCTACGACAGATTACCACAGATACGCAGTATTTT. Its translation: CASSLRQITTDTQYF.